The rows below give T cell receptor beta chains drawn from one sample of a study of cytomegalovirus exposure and HLA in healthy donors. Libraries were prepared by immunoSEQ multiplex PCR; TCRdb keeps only in-frame clonotypes and omits some of them. The repertoire holds approximately 220,000 clones, with 60% to 85% as singletons. Sequences were obtained from PBMCs. The receptors stem from a man aged 35 to 55 in good health and CMV-seronegative. The CDR3 runs from the conserved cysteine through the conserved F or W. D genes are given only for firm matches. Some rows mark clone size as missing; the rest say once, few, many or name a class of expanded clone.

CDR3aa	CDR3nt	j_gene	abundance	v_gene	d_gene
CASSWTSGRVSEQYF	TGTGCCAGCAGCTGGACTAGCGGGAGGGTTTCCGAGCAGTACTTC	TRBJ2-7	NA	TRBV7-2	TRBD2
CAISEIDRGSYNEQFF	TGTGCCATCAGTGAAATCGACAGGGGCTCCTACAATGAGCAGTTCTTC	TRBJ2-1	NA	TRBV10-3	TRBD1
CASSQGKFQPQHF	TGTGCCAGCAGCCAGGGTAAGTTTCAGCCCCAGCATTTT	TRBJ1-5	NA	TRBV5-6	NA
CASSYGREAKNIQYF	TGTGCCAGCAGTTACGGCAGGGAAGCCAAAAACATTCAGTACTTC	TRBJ2-4	NA	TRBV6-5	NA
CASSPRLSNTGELFF	TGCGCCAGCAGCCCCAGGCTTTCGAACACCGGGGAGCTGTTTTTT	TRBJ2-2	NA	TRBV5-1	NA
CASSTNSGDTEAFF	TGTGCCAGTAGTACCAATTCTGGAGACACTGAAGCTTTCTTT	TRBJ1-1	NA	TRBV19	NA
CASGQGSGNTIYF	TGTGCCAGCGGACAGGGTTCTGGAAACACCATATATTTT	TRBJ1-3	NA	TRBV2	TRBD1
CAIGRPETQYF	TGTGCCATCGGGAGGCCCGAGACCCAGTACTTC	TRBJ2-5	NA	TRBV10-3	NA
CATSQQGIGELFF	TGTGCCACCAGCCAACAGGGGATTGGGGAGCTGTTTTTT	TRBJ2-2	NA	TRBV15	TRBD1
CASSTVAETQYF	TGTGCCAGCAGTACAGTCGCAGAGACCCAGTACTTC	TRBJ2-5	few	TRBV28	NA
CASSLAGVGTDTQYF	TGTGCCAGCAGCTTAGCGGGAGTGGGCACAGATACGCAGTATTTT	TRBJ2-3	NA	TRBV9	TRBD2
CASTPEGAAFF	TGTGCCAGCACACCAGAGGGGGCAGCTTTCTTT	TRBJ1-1	NA	TRBV11-2	TRBD1
CASSLLGAGTINEQFF	TGTGCCAGCAGCTTACTGGGGGCCGGGACTATTAATGAGCAGTTCTTC	TRBJ2-1	NA	TRBV11-2	NA
CASSPQTGTYEQYF	TGTGCCAGCAGCCCGCAGACAGGGACCTACGAGCAGTACTTC	TRBJ2-7	NA	TRBV7-9	TRBD1
CASSGLAGRSGELFF	TGTGCCAGCAGCGGGTTAGCGGGAAGATCCGGGGAGCTGTTTTTT	TRBJ2-2	NA	TRBV9	TRBD2
CASSSAGTRPTDTQYF	TGTGCCAGCAGCTCGGCCGGGACTAGGCCCACAGATACGCAGTATTTT	TRBJ2-3	NA	TRBV7-2	TRBD2
CATRSLDRGRELEQYF	TGTGCCACCAGGTCTCTGGACAGGGGACGGGAGCTCGAGCAGTACTTC	TRBJ2-7	once	TRBV15	TRBD1
CASSSRTGGNQPQHF	TGCGCCAGCAGCTCCCGGACAGGGGGCAATCAGCCCCAGCATTTT	TRBJ1-5	NA	TRBV4-1	TRBD1
CAHGLAGGDEQFF	TGTGCCCACGGACTAGCGGGAGGGGATGAGCAGTTCTTC	TRBJ2-1	NA	TRBV5-4	TRBD2
CASGDRGGNYEQYF	TGTGCCAGCGGCGACAGGGGAGGGAACTACGAGCAGTACTTC	TRBJ2-7	NA	TRBV6-6	NA
CASSPLAGTYGYTF	TGTGCCAGCAGCCCCCTCGCGGGGACCTATGGCTACACCTTC	TRBJ1-2	NA	TRBV7-9	NA
CASSRRLKDRRYQETQYF	TGTGCCAGCAGCCGACGACTGAAGGACAGGCGGTACCAAGAGACCCAGTACTTC	TRBJ2-5	once	TRBV7-8	TRBD1
CAWSVGQGTDTQYF	TGTGCCTGGAGTGTCGGACAGGGGACAGATACGCAGTATTTT	TRBJ2-3	NA	TRBV30	TRBD1
CASRPTEASPNSGANVLTF	TGTGCCAGCAGACCAACAGAAGCTTCACCAAACTCTGGGGCCAACGTCCTGACTTTC	TRBJ2-6	NA	TRBV7-9	NA
CASSPSGVNQPQHF	TGTGCCAGCAGTCCGTCGGGAGTCAATCAGCCCCAGCATTTT	TRBJ1-5	NA	TRBV27	NA
CASSLTSGGETQYF	TGCGCCAGCAGCCTAACTAGCGGGGGGGAGACCCAGTACTTC	TRBJ2-5	NA	TRBV4-1	TRBD2
CASSFQGWTGELFF	TGTGCCAGCAGCTTCCAGGGGTGGACCGGGGAGCTGTTTTTT	TRBJ2-2	NA	TRBV5-6	NA
CASSVEETGGDSPLHF	TGTGCCAGCAGCGTAGAGGAGACAGGGGGAGATTCACCCCTCCACTTT	TRBJ1-6	NA	TRBV9	TRBD1
CASSILIFGSEAFF	TGTGCCAGTAGTATCTTGATCTTCGGGAGTGAAGCTTTCTTT	TRBJ1-1	NA	TRBV19	NA
CASSPRRAGTDTQYF	TGTGCCAGCTCACCAAGGAGAGCGGGAACAGATACGCAGTATTTT	TRBJ2-3	NA	TRBV18	TRBD2
CASSLGAARDTEAFF	TGCGCCAGCAGCTTGGGCGCCGCCAGGGACACTGAAGCTTTCTTT	TRBJ1-1	NA	TRBV5-1	NA
CASSLDADSHEQYF	TGTGCCAGCAGCTTAGATGCGGATTCCCACGAGCAGTACTTC	TRBJ2-7	NA	TRBV7-9	NA
CASSLGGQLSHSYEQYF	TGCGCCAGCAGCTTGGGAGGCCAATTGAGCCATTCCTACGAGCAGTACTTC	TRBJ2-7	NA	TRBV5-1	NA
CASSPTGMGEKLFF	TGTGCCAGCAGTCCCACAGGGATGGGAGAAAAACTGTTTTTT	TRBJ1-4	NA	TRBV6-1	NA
CASSIGSRVNNEQFF	TGCGCCAGCAGCATTGGCAGCAGGGTCAACAATGAGCAGTTCTTC	TRBJ2-1	NA	TRBV5-1	NA
CASTGTGVIEQYF	TGCGCCAGTACAGGGACAGGGGTTATCGAGCAGTACTTC	TRBJ2-7	NA	TRBV10-2	TRBD1
CATRGLAGDTYNEQFF	TGTGCCACCAGGGGACTAGCGGGGGACACCTACAATGAGCAGTTCTTC	TRBJ2-1	NA	TRBV15	TRBD2
CASSRGQNTGELFF	TGTGCCAGCAGCCGTGGACAGAACACCGGGGAGCTGTTTTTT	TRBJ2-2	few	TRBV5-8	NA
CASNPQGIYSNQPQHF	TGTGCCAGCAATCCACAGGGGATTTATAGCAATCAGCCCCAGCATTTT	TRBJ1-5	few	TRBV28	TRBD1
CASSLSPGQGGYEQYF	TGTGCCAGCAGTTTATCACCGGGACAGGGGGGGTACGAGCAGTACTTC	TRBJ2-7	NA	TRBV27	TRBD1
CASTQPARGSSGANVLTF	TGTGCCAGCACCCAACCCGCAAGGGGCTCCTCTGGGGCCAACGTCCTGACTTTC	TRBJ2-6	NA	TRBV7-2	NA
CAIRDRGLGNSPLHF	TGTGCCATCCGGGACAGGGGGCTAGGGAATTCACCCCTCCACTTT	TRBJ1-6	NA	TRBV6-1	TRBD1
CARGGLGVTGELFF	TGTGCCAGGGGGGGGCTCGGGGTCACCGGGGAGCTGTTTTTT	TRBJ2-2	NA	TRBV2	NA
CASREGQRPKETQYF	TGCGCCAGCAGGGAAGGACAGAGGCCAAAAGAGACCCAGTACTTC	TRBJ2-5	NA	TRBV23-1	NA
CASSYPGTDTQYF	TGTGCCAGCAGTTACCCGGGGACAGATACGCAGTATTTT	TRBJ2-3	few	TRBV6-5	NA
CASSPGLAGASGELFF	TGTGCCAGCAGCCCAGGACTAGCGGGAGCGAGCGGGGAGCTGTTTTTT	TRBJ2-2	few	TRBV14	TRBD2
CASSSGSGGGYEQYF	TGTGCCAGCAGTTCCGGCAGCGGGGGCGGCTACGAGCAGTACTTC	TRBJ2-7	NA	TRBV7-7	TRBD2
CASSMGRAGTEAFF	TGTGCCAGCAGCATGGGGAGGGCGGGCACTGAAGCTTTCTTT	TRBJ1-1	few	TRBV9	NA
CASSFMRNPNEKLFF	TGCGCCAGCAGCTTTATGCGGAACCCGAATGAAAAACTGTTTTTT	TRBJ1-4	once	TRBV5-1	NA
CAWAVGGNTEAFF	TGTGCCTGGGCCGTGGGTGGAAACACTGAAGCTTTCTTT	TRBJ1-1	NA	TRBV2	NA
CASSVGQTNEKLFF	TGTGCCAGCAGCGTAGGGCAAACAAATGAAAAACTGTTTTTT	TRBJ1-4	NA	TRBV9	NA
CAWKRFGTGNEKLFF	TGTGCCTGGAAACGGTTCGGGACAGGGAATGAAAAACTGTTTTTT	TRBJ1-4	NA	TRBV30	TRBD1
CASSLGQNNYGYTF	TGTGCCAGCAGCTTAGGGCAGAATAACTATGGCTACACCTTC	TRBJ1-2	few	TRBV11-1	NA
CASSHRGQGSYNEQFF	TGTGCCAGCAGTCACCGGGGACAGGGGTCCTACAATGAGCAGTTCTTC	TRBJ2-1	NA	TRBV2	TRBD1
CASSLGQGGQPQHF	TGTGCCAGCAGCTTAGGACAGGGGGGTCAGCCCCAGCATTTT	TRBJ1-5	few	TRBV7-3	TRBD1
CASSSRQGDGNTIYF	TGCGCCAGCAGCTCCAGACAGGGTGACGGAAACACCATATATTTT	TRBJ1-3	NA	TRBV5-1	TRBD1
CASSDLDLRGTEAFF	TGTGCCAGCAGCGACCTGGATCTTCGGGGCACTGAAGCTTTCTTT	TRBJ1-1	NA	TRBV9	NA
CASSLAGVSYNNEQFF	TGTGCCAGCAGCTTAGCAGGGGTATCCTACAACAATGAGCAGTTCTTC	TRBJ2-1	few	TRBV7-9	NA
CATSRDSGVQYF	TGTGCCACCAGCAGAGATTCCGGTGTGCAGTATTTT	TRBJ2-3	once	TRBV15	NA
CASSTPPPGAGELFF	TGTGCCAGCTCGACCCCGCCCCCCGGGGCCGGGGAGCTGTTTTTT	TRBJ2-2	NA	TRBV18	NA